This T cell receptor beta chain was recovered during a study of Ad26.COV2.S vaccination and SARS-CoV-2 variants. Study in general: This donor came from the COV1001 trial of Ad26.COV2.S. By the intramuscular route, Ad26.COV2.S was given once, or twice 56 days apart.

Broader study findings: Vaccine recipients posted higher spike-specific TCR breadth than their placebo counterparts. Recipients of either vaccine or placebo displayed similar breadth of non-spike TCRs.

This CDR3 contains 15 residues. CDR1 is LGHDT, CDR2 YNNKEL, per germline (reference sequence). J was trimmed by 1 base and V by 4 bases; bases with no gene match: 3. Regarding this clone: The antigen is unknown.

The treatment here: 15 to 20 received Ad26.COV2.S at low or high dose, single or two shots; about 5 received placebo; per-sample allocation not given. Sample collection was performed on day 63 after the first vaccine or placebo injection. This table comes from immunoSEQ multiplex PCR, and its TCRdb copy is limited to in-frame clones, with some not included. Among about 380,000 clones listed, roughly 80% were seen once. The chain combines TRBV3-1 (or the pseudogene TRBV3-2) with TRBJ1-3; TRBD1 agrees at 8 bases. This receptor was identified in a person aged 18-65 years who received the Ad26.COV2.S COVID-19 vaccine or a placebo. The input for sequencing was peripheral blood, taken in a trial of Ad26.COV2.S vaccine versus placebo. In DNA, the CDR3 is TGTGCCAGCAGCCCCTACAGGGGGTCTGGAAACACCATATATTTT. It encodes CASSPYRGSGNTIYF.